These T cell receptor beta chains were read from a single sample in a study of CD8 T cells in ankylosing spondylitis. TCRdb reanalysed the 5' RACE reads using MiXCR and keeps one entry per CDR3 protein. The sample records some 250,000 distinct CDR3 sequences, about 24% being singletons. The sequencing input was blood, either unsorted or a sorted T cell fraction (not recorded which). These receptors were obtained from a male donor with ankylosing spondylitis or in good health (not recorded which). CDR3s include the opening cysteine and the closing phenylalanine or tryptophan. D genes are given only for firm matches. Size tells how often a clone was seen (once, few, many) or the class of an expanded clone, and some rows leave it out.

D gene: -; V gene: TRBV11-1; clone size: once; J gene: TRBJ1-1; CDR3 DNA: TGTGCCAGCAGCTTCCAGAACACTGAAGCTTTCTTT; CDR3 protein: CASSFQNTEAFF
D gene: -; V gene: TRBV11-2; clone size: -; J gene: TRBJ2-5; CDR3 DNA: TGTGCCAGCAGGCAAACAGGGAGGTCAAGAGAGATGGCCCAGTACTTC; CDR3 protein: CASRQTGRSREMAQYF
D gene: TRBD1; V gene: TRBV20-1; clone size: many; J gene: TRBJ2-3; CDR3 DNA: TGCAGTGGCCAGACAGGGACAGATACGCAGTATTTT; CDR3 protein: CSGQTGTDTQYF
D gene: -; V gene: TRBV5-1; clone size: many; J gene: TRBJ2-2; CDR3 DNA: TGCGCCAGCAGCCTGGAGGCGGGAACCGGGGAGCTGTTTTTT; CDR3 protein: CASSLEAGTGELFF
D gene: TRBD1; V gene: TRBV6-1; clone size: few; J gene: TRBJ2-1; CDR3 DNA: TGTGCCAGCACCTCCGGGACAGGGGAGTTGGGTGAGCAGTTCTTC; CDR3 protein: CASTSGTGELGEQFF
D gene: -; V gene: TRBV12-3/TRBV12-4; clone size: -; J gene: TRBJ2-7; CDR3 DNA: TGTGCCAGCAGTTTAGAACGGATCTACGAGCAGTACTTC; CDR3 protein: CASSLERIYEQYF
D gene: -; V gene: TRBV24-1; clone size: -; J gene: TRBJ2-1; CDR3 DNA: TGTGCCACCAGTGATCCGCCGCGGGGTCACAATGAGCAGTTCTTC; CDR3 protein: CATSDPPRGHNEQFF
D gene: -; V gene: TRBV9; clone size: few; J gene: TRBJ1-1; CDR3 DNA: TGTGCCAGCAGCAGAGATGGAATGAACACTGAAGCTTTCTTT; CDR3 protein: CASSRDGMNTEAFF
D gene: -; V gene: TRBV10-3; clone size: many; J gene: TRBJ2-1; CDR3 DNA: TGTGCCATCAGTGAGTCTAGGGGGGGCTCCTACAATGAGCAGTTCTTC; CDR3 protein: CAISESRGGSYNEQFF
D gene: TRBD2; V gene: TRBV5-1; clone size: few; J gene: TRBJ2-3; CDR3 DNA: TGCGCCAGCAGCCTAGCGGGACCAAGCACAGATACGCAGTATTTT; CDR3 protein: CASSLAGPSTDTQYF
D gene: -; V gene: TRBV6-4; clone size: -; J gene: TRBJ2-4; CDR3 DNA: TGTGCCAGCAGTGCCCAATATATCAAAAACATTCAGTACTTC; CDR3 protein: CASSAQYIKNIQYF
D gene: TRBD2; V gene: TRBV12-3/TRBV12-4; clone size: few; J gene: TRBJ2-1; CDR3 DNA: TGTGCCAGCAGTTTAGTACGCCTAGCGGAGAACTACAATGAGCAGTTCTTC; CDR3 protein: CASSLVRLAENYNEQFF
D gene: -; V gene: TRBV6-5; clone size: -; J gene: TRBJ2-7; CDR3 DNA: TGTGCCAGCAGTTACTCAGGAGGGGCGCCCTACGAGCAGTACTTC; CDR3 protein: CASSYSGGAPYEQYF
D gene: -; V gene: TRBV10-3; clone size: few; J gene: TRBJ2-5; CDR3 DNA: TGTGCCATCAGTGAAGTGAGAGGGGGAGAAGGCGAGACCCAGTACTTC; CDR3 protein: CAISEVRGGEGETQYF
D gene: -; V gene: TRBV20-1; clone size: many; J gene: TRBJ2-1; CDR3 DNA: TGCAGTGCTAGAGATCAAGGCCGTGAGCAGTTCTTC; CDR3 protein: CSARDQGREQFF
D gene: -; V gene: TRBV4-2; clone size: -; J gene: TRBJ2-5; CDR3 DNA: TGTGCCAGCAGCCCGACTCGGGGAGGGGGCGGGGAGACCCAGTACTTC; CDR3 protein: CASSPTRGGGGETQYF
D gene: -; V gene: TRBV20-1; clone size: -; J gene: TRBJ2-7; CDR3 DNA: TGCAGTGCTAAGGGGTCCTACGAGCAGTACTTC; CDR3 protein: CSAKGSYEQYF
D gene: -; V gene: TRBV20-1; clone size: many; J gene: TRBJ2-5; CDR3 DNA: TGCAGTGCTAGACAGGGTCGTGAGACCCAGTACTTC; CDR3 protein: CSARQGRETQYF
D gene: -; V gene: TRBV4-1; clone size: -; J gene: TRBJ1-2; CDR3 DNA: TGCGCCAGCAGCCCGGGACATACGGGTGGCTATGGCTACACCTTC; CDR3 protein: CASSPGHTGGYGYTF
D gene: -; V gene: TRBV12-3/TRBV12-4; clone size: -; J gene: TRBJ2-1; CDR3 DNA: TGTGCCAGCACCCTCCGCAATGAGCAGTTCTTC; CDR3 protein: CASTLRNEQFF
D gene: TRBD1; V gene: TRBV12-3/TRBV12-4; clone size: -; J gene: TRBJ2-1; CDR3 DNA: TGTGCCAGCAGTCCGACAGGGGGAACCTACAATGAGCAGTTCTTC; CDR3 protein: CASSPTGGTYNEQFF
D gene: -; V gene: TRBV12-3/TRBV12-4; clone size: many; J gene: TRBJ2-4; CDR3 DNA: TGTGCCAGCAGTGAAACAGGAGGAACAAACATTCAGTACTTC; CDR3 protein: CASSETGGTNIQYF
D gene: -; V gene: TRBV6-1; clone size: many; J gene: TRBJ1-2; CDR3 DNA: TGTGCCAGCAGTCCCCGGACCAAGCGGGACTACACCTTC; CDR3 protein: CASSPRTKRDYTF
D gene: -; V gene: TRBV20-1; clone size: few; J gene: TRBJ1-4; CDR3 DNA: TGCAGTGCTAGAGAGATTGGGGGGAGTGAAAAACTGTTTTTT; CDR3 protein: CSAREIGGSEKLFF
D gene: TRBD1; V gene: TRBV10-3; clone size: few; J gene: TRBJ2-7; CDR3 DNA: TGTGCCATCAGTGGACGGGACAGGGGAACCTACGAGCAGTACTTC; CDR3 protein: CAISGRDRGTYEQYF
D gene: -; V gene: TRBV24-1; clone size: -; J gene: TRBJ2-3; CDR3 DNA: TGTGCCACCAGTGATCCGTCCGGCCGAACGGGGGGCACAGATACGCAGTATTTT; CDR3 protein: CATSDPSGRTGGTDTQYF
D gene: -; V gene: TRBV12-3/TRBV12-4; clone size: few; J gene: TRBJ1-1; CDR3 DNA: TGTGCCAGCAGTTTAAGCAGGGGAATTGAAGCTTTCTTT; CDR3 protein: CASSLSRGIEAFF
D gene: -; V gene: TRBV30; clone size: many; J gene: TRBJ2-1; CDR3 DNA: TGTGCCTGGAGTCGACAGGTCTACAATGAGCAGTTCTTC; CDR3 protein: CAWSRQVYNEQFF
D gene: -; V gene: TRBV10-3; clone size: -; J gene: TRBJ2-7; CDR3 DNA: TGTGCCATCAGTACGTACCCGTCCCACGAGCAGTACTTC; CDR3 protein: CAISTYPSHEQYF
D gene: -; V gene: TRBV5-4; clone size: -; J gene: TRBJ1-1; CDR3 DNA: TGTGCCAGCAGCTGGGGGGACAAACGGGGGAACACTGAAGCTTTCTTT; CDR3 protein: CASSWGDKRGNTEAFF
D gene: -; V gene: TRBV7-6; clone size: -; J gene: TRBJ2-5; CDR3 DNA: TGTGCCAGCAGCTCCGGGTCTCCCGGAGGGACCCAGTACTTC; CDR3 protein: CASSSGSPGGTQYF
D gene: -; V gene: TRBV12-3/TRBV12-4; clone size: many; J gene: TRBJ1-1; CDR3 DNA: TGTGCCAGCAGCCGATCCGCCGGGAACACTGAAGCTTTCTTT; CDR3 protein: CASSRSAGNTEAFF
D gene: -; V gene: TRBV20-1; clone size: -; J gene: TRBJ2-3; CDR3 DNA: TGCAGTCCAGCGTCTAGCACAGATACGCAGTATTTT; CDR3 protein: CSPASSTDTQYF
D gene: -; V gene: TRBV20-1; clone size: -; J gene: TRBJ2-5; CDR3 DNA: TGCAGTGCTAGCCCTACTTGGTCAGGGGACCAAGAGACCCAGTACTTC; CDR3 protein: CSASPTWSGDQETQYF
D gene: -; V gene: TRBV20-1; clone size: -; J gene: TRBJ2-7; CDR3 DNA: TGCAGTGCTCTTAGACTTTACGAGCAGTACTTC; CDR3 protein: CSALRLYEQYF
D gene: TRBD1; V gene: TRBV20-1; clone size: -; J gene: TRBJ1-6; CDR3 DNA: TGCAGTGCTAGAGTCCCTTCTGGGACAGCCTATTCACCCCTCCACTTT; CDR3 protein: CSARVPSGTAYSPLHF
D gene: TRBD1; V gene: TRBV10-3; clone size: few; J gene: TRBJ1-5; CDR3 DNA: TGTGCCACCCGCCGGGACAGGGGAGGAGGACAGCCCCAGCATTTT; CDR3 protein: CATRRDRGGGQPQHF
D gene: TRBD2; V gene: TRBV5-5; clone size: -; J gene: TRBJ2-5; CDR3 DNA: TGTGCCAGCAGGAAACCGGGACTACCGGAGACCCAGTACTTC; CDR3 protein: CASRKPGLPETQYF
D gene: TRBD1; V gene: TRBV12-3/TRBV12-4; clone size: many; J gene: TRBJ2-7; CDR3 DNA: TGTGCCAGCAATCACAGGGGGTCCTACGAGCAGTACTTC; CDR3 protein: CASNHRGSYEQYF
D gene: TRBD1; V gene: TRBV20-1; clone size: -; J gene: TRBJ2-7; CDR3 DNA: TGCAGTGCTTCACAGGGGGCAACCTACGAGCAGTACTTC; CDR3 protein: CSASQGATYEQYF
D gene: -; V gene: TRBV14; clone size: -; J gene: TRBJ1-1; CDR3 DNA: TGTGCCAGCAGCCAGAACAGCCTATACACTGAAGCTTTCTTT; CDR3 protein: CASSQNSLYTEAFF
D gene: TRBD1; V gene: TRBV5-1; clone size: many; J gene: TRBJ1-6; CDR3 DNA: TGCGCCAGCAGCTTCGGGACAGGGGCCTCACCCCTCCACTTT; CDR3 protein: CASSFGTGASPLHF
D gene: TRBD2; V gene: TRBV20-1; clone size: few; J gene: TRBJ2-7; CDR3 DNA: TGCAGTGCTAGAGATGCTGGGACTAGCGGGACCCTTAGGTACTTC; CDR3 protein: CSARDAGTSGTLRYF
D gene: TRBD1; V gene: TRBV10-3; clone size: -; J gene: TRBJ2-5; CDR3 DNA: TGTGCCATCAGTGAGCCGACAGGGGGAGAGACCCAGTACTTC; CDR3 protein: CAISEPTGGETQYF
D gene: -; V gene: TRBV12-3/TRBV12-4; clone size: many; J gene: TRBJ2-2; CDR3 DNA: TGTGCCAGCAGTTTGGGGTACGGGGAGCTGTTTTTT; CDR3 protein: CASSLGYGELFF
D gene: TRBD1; V gene: TRBV2; clone size: -; J gene: TRBJ1-6; CDR3 DNA: TGTGCCAGTAACAGGGGGCTCTCACCCCTCCACTTT; CDR3 protein: CASNRGLSPLHF
D gene: TRBD2; V gene: TRBV28; clone size: few; J gene: TRBJ2-1; CDR3 DNA: TGTGCCAGCAGTAGCCCTAGCGGGGGTACATATGAGCAGTTCTTC; CDR3 protein: CASSSPSGGTYEQFF
D gene: -; V gene: TRBV5-1; clone size: -; J gene: TRBJ1-2; CDR3 DNA: TGCGCCAGCAGCCTGGCCCTCGACGGTGGCTACACCTTC; CDR3 protein: CASSLALDGGYTF
D gene: -; V gene: TRBV7-9; clone size: many; J gene: TRBJ2-7; CDR3 DNA: TGTGCCAGCAGCTTAGCTGGGACTTCCTACGAGCAGTACTTC; CDR3 protein: CASSLAGTSYEQYF
D gene: TRBD2; V gene: TRBV6-1; clone size: -; J gene: TRBJ2-1; CDR3 DNA: TGTGCCAGCAGACCCCGGACTAGCGGGGGGCAGCAGTTCTTC; CDR3 protein: CASRPRTSGGQQFF
D gene: -; V gene: TRBV10-3; clone size: many; J gene: TRBJ2-5; CDR3 DNA: TGTGCCATCAGTGAGTCGACCAACCAAGAGACCCAGTACTTC; CDR3 protein: CAISESTNQETQYF
D gene: TRBD1; V gene: TRBV3-1; clone size: many; J gene: TRBJ2-4; CDR3 DNA: TGTGCCAGCAGCCCCGGACAGGGGGCAGGTGAAAACATTCAGTACTTC; CDR3 protein: CASSPGQGAGENIQYF
D gene: -; V gene: TRBV11-2; clone size: once; J gene: TRBJ1-1; CDR3 DNA: TGTGCCAGCAGCCAAGGGCAGGGAGAAGCTTTCTTT; CDR3 protein: CASSQGQGEAFF
D gene: -; V gene: TRBV28; clone size: many; J gene: TRBJ1-2; CDR3 DNA: TGTGCCAGCAGCCCAGCGACGCGGGCAGGTGGCTACACCTTC; CDR3 protein: CASSPATRAGGYTF
D gene: TRBD2; V gene: TRBV29-1; clone size: many; J gene: TRBJ2-7; CDR3 DNA: TGCAGCGTTGAAGTCGCGGGGGTCTCCTACGAGCAGTACTTC; CDR3 protein: CSVEVAGVSYEQYF
D gene: TRBD2; V gene: TRBV20-1; clone size: few; J gene: TRBJ2-7; CDR3 DNA: TGCAGTGCAGGCGGGACTAGCGGGGGGCCTATCTACGAGCAGTACTTC; CDR3 protein: CSAGGTSGGPIYEQYF
D gene: -; V gene: TRBV29-1; clone size: -; J gene: TRBJ2-1; CDR3 DNA: TGCAGCGTCCGGTGGCAGGGTACTTACAATGAGCAGTTCTTC; CDR3 protein: CSVRWQGTYNEQFF
D gene: -; V gene: TRBV6-1; clone size: few; J gene: TRBJ1-1; CDR3 DNA: TGTGCCAGCGTGAATGCGGCTGAAGCTTTCTTT; CDR3 protein: CASVNAAEAFF
D gene: -; V gene: TRBV2; clone size: few; J gene: TRBJ2-1; CDR3 DNA: TGTGCCAGCAGTGAAGTGGGCAGGCAGTTCTTC; CDR3 protein: CASSEVGRQFF
D gene: -; V gene: TRBV20-1; clone size: few; J gene: TRBJ2-3; CDR3 DNA: TGCAGTGCTAGAGATCCCCAGGGTTATAGCACAGATACGCAGTATTTT; CDR3 protein: CSARDPQGYSTDTQYF